This T cell receptor beta chain was captured by sequencing in a study of T cell responses to AZD1222 COVID-19 vaccine. Looking at the study overall: Pooled in the analysis were second doses at about 4 or about 12 weeks. General observations from the study: Spike as a whole was targeted by vaccine-associated CD4 TCRs, dominant at 160-218 and 743-854.

Trimming pared 0 bases from V and 1 base from J, leaving 8 bases between. Germline assignment: CDR1 SGHDT and CDR2 YYEEEE. The CDR3 runs 14 residues. A note on this clone: Antigen specificity is unknown.

The repertoire was sequenced with immunoSEQ multiplex PCR; TCRdb's copy has only in-frame clones and lacks some. The table includes about 140,000 clones, around 88% detected once. This chain uses TRBV5-6 with TRBJ2-7; D gene unclear. This sequence was found in an adult in good health. Sequencing used peripheral blood, obtained on day 0 of AZD1222 vaccination. CDR3 bases: TGTGCCAGCAGCTTGGTATCAGTTTCCTACGAGCAGTACTTC. This encodes CASSLVSVSYEQYF. Full variable domain (missing parts from reference TRBV5-6 and TRBJ2-7): DAGVTQSPTHLIKTRGQQVTLRCSPKSGHDTVSWYQQALGQGPQFIFQYYEEEERQRGNFPDRFSGHQFPNYSSELNVNALLLGDSALYLCASSLVSVSYEQYFGPGTRLTVT.